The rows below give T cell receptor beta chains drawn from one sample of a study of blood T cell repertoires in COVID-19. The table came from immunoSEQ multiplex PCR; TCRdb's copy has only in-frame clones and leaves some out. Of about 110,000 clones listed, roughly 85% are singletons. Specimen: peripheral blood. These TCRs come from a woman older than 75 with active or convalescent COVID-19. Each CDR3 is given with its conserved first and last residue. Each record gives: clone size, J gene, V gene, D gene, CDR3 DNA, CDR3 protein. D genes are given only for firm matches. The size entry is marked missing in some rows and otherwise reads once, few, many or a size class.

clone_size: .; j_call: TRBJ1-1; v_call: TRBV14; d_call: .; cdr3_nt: TGTGCCAGCAGCGCGGGCACTGAAGCTTTCTTT; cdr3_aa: CASSAGTEAFF
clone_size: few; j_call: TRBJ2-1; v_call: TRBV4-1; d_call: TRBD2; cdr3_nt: TGCGCCAGCAGCCAAGGGCGCGGGAGGGGGAATGAGCAGTTCTTC; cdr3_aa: CASSQGRGRGNEQFF
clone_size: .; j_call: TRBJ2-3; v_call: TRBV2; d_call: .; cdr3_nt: TGTGCCAGCAGTGGGGCTTGGAGCACAGATACGCAGTATTTT; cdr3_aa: CASSGAWSTDTQYF
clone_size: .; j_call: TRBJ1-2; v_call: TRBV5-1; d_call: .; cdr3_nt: TGCGCCAGCAGCTCGGAGGGAAACTATGGCTACACCTTC; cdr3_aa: CASSSEGNYGYTF
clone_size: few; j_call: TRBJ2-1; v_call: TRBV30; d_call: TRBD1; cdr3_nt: TGTGCCTGGACCCAGGGGGCCGATGAGCAGTTCTTC; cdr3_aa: CAWTQGADEQFF
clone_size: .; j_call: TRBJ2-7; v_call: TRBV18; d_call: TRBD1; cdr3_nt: TGTGCCAGCTCACCACAGGGACAGCGTTACGAGCAGTACTTC; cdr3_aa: CASSPQGQRYEQYF
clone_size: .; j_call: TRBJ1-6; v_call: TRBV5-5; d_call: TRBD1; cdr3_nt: TGTGCCAGCAGCCCCTGGACAGGGGATTCACCCCTCCACTTT; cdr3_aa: CASSPWTGDSPLHF
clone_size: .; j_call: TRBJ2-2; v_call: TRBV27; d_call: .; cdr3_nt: TGTGCCAGCAGTTTTACTTATAACACCGGGGAGCTGTTTTTT; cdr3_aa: CASSFTYNTGELFF
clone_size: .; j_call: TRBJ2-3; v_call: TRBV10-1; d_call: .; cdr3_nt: TGCGCCAGCAGTTACACCCGCACAGATACGCAGTATTTT; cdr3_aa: CASSYTRTDTQYF
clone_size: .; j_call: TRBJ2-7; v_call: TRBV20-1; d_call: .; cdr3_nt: TGCAGTGCTAGTGGCGGGAAGTACGAGCAGTACTTC; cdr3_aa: CSASGGKYEQYF
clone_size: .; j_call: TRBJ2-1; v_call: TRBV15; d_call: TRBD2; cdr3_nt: TGTGCCACCAGCGGGCGGGAGAGCTCCTACAATGAGCAGTTCTTC; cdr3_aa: CATSGRESSYNEQFF
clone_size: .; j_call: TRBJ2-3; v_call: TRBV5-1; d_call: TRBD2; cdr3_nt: TGCGCCAGCAGCCTCCCGGGACTAGCGGTCACAGATACGCAGTATTTT; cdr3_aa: CASSLPGLAVTDTQYF
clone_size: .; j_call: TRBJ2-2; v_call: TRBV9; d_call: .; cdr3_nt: TGTGCCAGCAGCGGTGATATTGGGGCTAGCACCGGGGAGCTGTTTTTT; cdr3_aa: CASSGDIGASTGELFF
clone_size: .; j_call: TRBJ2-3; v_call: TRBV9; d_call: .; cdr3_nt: TGTGCCAGCAGCCTCGGCCAGGGTACAGGTAGCACAGATACGCAGTATTTT; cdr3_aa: CASSLGQGTGSTDTQYF
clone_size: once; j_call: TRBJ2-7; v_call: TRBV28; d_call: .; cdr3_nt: TGTGCGTCCTATTCAGGGTCCGTACACGAGCAGTACTTC; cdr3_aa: CASYSGSVHEQYF
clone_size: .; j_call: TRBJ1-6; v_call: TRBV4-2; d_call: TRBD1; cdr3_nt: TGTGCCAGCAGCCAAACGGCAGGGGGTGAGGGATCACCCCTCCACTTT; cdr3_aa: CASSQTAGGEGSPLHF
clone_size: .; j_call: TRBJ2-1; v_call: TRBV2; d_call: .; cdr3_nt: TGTGCCAGCAGTGAAGTTACGTTGGCTACCTCCCCGAGGAATGAGCAGTTCTTC; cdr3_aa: CASSEVTLATSPRNEQFF
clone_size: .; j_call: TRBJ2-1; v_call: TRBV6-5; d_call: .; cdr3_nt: TGTGCCAGCAAAGCGGAGTTCTACAATGAGCAGTTCTTC; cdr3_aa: CASKAEFYNEQFF
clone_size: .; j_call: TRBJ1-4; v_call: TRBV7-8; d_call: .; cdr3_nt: TGTGCCAGCAGCTTACCCCCGCTCGAGACTAATGAAAAACTGTTTTTT; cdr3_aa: CASSLPPLETNEKLFF
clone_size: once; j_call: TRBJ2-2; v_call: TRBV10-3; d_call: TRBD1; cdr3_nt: TGTGCCAGCCTAATCAACAGGGGGCCGAACACCGGGGAGCTGTTTTTT; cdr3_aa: CASLINRGPNTGELFF
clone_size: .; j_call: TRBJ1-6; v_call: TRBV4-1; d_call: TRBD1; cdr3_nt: TGCGCCAGCAGCCGAGACGTGCCGGGACAGAATTCACCCCTCCACTTT; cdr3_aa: CASSRDVPGQNSPLHF
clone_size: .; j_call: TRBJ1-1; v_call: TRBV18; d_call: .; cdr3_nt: TGTGCCAGCTCACCGCAGGAGGTTTCAAACACTGAAGCTTTCTTT; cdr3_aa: CASSPQEVSNTEAFF
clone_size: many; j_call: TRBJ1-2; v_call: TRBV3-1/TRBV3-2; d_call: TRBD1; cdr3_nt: TGTGCCAGCAGACAACAGGGGGCGCGTGGCTACACCTTC; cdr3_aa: CASRQQGARGYTF
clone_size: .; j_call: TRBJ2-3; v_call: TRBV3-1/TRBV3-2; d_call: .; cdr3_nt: TGTGCCAGCAGCCAAGATGCTGTGAGGACAGATACGCAGTATTTT; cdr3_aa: CASSQDAVRTDTQYF
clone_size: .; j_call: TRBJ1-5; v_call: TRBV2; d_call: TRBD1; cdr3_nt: TGTGCCAGCAATACAGGGGCGAGGCAGCCCCAGCATTTT; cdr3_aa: CASNTGARQPQHF
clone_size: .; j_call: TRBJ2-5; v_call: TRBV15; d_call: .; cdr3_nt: TGTGCCACCAGCAGAGATGTTAACCTAGCCAGAGAGACCCAGTACTTC; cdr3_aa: CATSRDVNLARETQYF
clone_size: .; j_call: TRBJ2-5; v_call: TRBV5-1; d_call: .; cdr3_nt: TGCGCCAGCAGCCCCCGGGACTCGCGGCAAGAGACCCAGTACTTC; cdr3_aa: CASSPRDSRQETQYF
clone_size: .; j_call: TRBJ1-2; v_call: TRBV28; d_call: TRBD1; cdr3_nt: TGTGCCAGCACCCTACTACAGGGGTATGGCTACACCTTC; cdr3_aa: CASTLLQGYGYTF
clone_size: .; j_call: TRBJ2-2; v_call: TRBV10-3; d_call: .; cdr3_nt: TGTGCCATCAGTGATGGTATAGAGAGGGCCTCCGGGGAGCTGTTTTTT; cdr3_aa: CAISDGIERASGELFF
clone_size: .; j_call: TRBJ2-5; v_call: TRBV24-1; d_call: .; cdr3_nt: TGTGCCACCAGTGATTTGGGGAAGGGGCTAGAGCAAGAGACCCAGTACTTC; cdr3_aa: CATSDLGKGLEQETQYF
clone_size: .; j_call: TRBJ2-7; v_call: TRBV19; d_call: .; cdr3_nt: TGTGCCAGTAGTATGTGGCAGGGCTACGAGCAGTACTTC; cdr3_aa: CASSMWQGYEQYF
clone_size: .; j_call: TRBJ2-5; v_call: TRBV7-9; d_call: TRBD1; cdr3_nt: TGTGCCAGCAGCCCCGCGGACAGGGGGCGGGAGACCCAGTACTTC; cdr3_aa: CASSPADRGRETQYF
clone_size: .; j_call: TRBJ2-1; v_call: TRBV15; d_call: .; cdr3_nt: TGTGCCACCAGCAGAGATCGGCTAGTTATGAATGAGCAGTTCTTC; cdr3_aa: CATSRDRLVMNEQFF
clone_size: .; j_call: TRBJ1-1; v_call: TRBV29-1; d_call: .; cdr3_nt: TGCAGCGGCGCTACCATCGAAGCTTTCTTT; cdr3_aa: CSGATIEAFF
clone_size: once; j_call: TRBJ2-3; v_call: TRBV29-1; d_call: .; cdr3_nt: TGCAGCGTTGAGGTCGAGAGCCGTTCGCAGTATTTT; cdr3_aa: CSVEVESRSQYF
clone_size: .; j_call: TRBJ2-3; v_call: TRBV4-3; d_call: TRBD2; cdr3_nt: TGCGCCAGCAGCCAAGTGGGCGGGAGAAGTACAGATACGCAGTATTTT; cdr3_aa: CASSQVGGRSTDTQYF
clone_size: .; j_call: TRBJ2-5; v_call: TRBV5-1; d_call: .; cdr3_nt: TGCGCCAGCAGCTTGTTGCGGGGCCAAGAGACCCAGTACTTC; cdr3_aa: CASSLLRGQETQYF
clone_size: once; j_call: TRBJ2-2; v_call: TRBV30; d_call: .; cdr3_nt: TGTGCCTTACACCTCACGAACACCGGGGAGCTGTTTTTT; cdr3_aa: CALHLTNTGELFF
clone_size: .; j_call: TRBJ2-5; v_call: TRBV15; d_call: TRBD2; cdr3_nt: TGTGCCACCAGCAGAGAGATTGCCCTAGCGGGAGGGTTTACCCAGTACTTC; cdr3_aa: CATSREIALAGGFTQYF
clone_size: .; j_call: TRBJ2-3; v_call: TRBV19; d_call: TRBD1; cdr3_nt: TGTGCCACCCAAAACAGGGGGCCGGATACGCAGTATTTT; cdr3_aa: CATQNRGPDTQYF
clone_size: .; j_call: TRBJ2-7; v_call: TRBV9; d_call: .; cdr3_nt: TGTGCCAGCAGCGTAGCCGCGAACCGCAACTACGAGCAGTACTTC; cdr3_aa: CASSVAANRNYEQYF
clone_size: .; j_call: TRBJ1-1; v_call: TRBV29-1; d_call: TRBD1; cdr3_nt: TGCAGCGTTCACGCCAGGACAGGGGCTAGTGAAGCTTTCTTT; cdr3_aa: CSVHARTGASEAFF
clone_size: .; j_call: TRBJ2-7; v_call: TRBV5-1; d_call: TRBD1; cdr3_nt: TGCGCCAGCAGCGGGACAGGGTTGGACGAGCAGTACTTC; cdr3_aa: CASSGTGLDEQYF
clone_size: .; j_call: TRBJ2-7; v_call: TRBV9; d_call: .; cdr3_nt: TGTGCCAGCAGCGTGGACCCGGACAGATGGGGTGCCTACGAGCAGTACTTC; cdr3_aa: CASSVDPDRWGAYEQYF
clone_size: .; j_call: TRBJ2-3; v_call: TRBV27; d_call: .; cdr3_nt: TGTGCCAGCAGTGCGACTACCTGGTATATGGATACGCAGTATTTT; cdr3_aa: CASSATTWYMDTQYF
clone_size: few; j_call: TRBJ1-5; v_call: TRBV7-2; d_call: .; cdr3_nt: TGTGCCAGCAGCTTAGCCCCGAATCAGCCCCAGCATTTT; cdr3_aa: CASSLAPNQPQHF
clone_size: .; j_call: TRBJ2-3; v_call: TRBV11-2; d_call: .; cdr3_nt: TGTGCCAGCAGCCCTCGGCAGGCGACAGATACGCAGTATTTT; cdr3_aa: CASSPRQATDTQYF
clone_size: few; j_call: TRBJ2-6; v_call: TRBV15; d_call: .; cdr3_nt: TGTGCCACCAGCAGAGATTATGTCGAACAGGGGGCCAACGTCCTGACTTTC; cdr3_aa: CATSRDYVEQGANVLTF
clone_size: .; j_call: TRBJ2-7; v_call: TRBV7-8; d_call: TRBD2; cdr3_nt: TGTGCCAGCAGCTTGAGGCTCGCGACTAGCGGGTCACTCTACGAGCAGTACTTC; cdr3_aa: CASSLRLATSGSLYEQYF
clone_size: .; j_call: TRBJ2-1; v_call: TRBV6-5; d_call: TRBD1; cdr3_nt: TGTGCCAGCAGGGGGGACAGGACCTTTGACAATGAGCAGTTCTTC; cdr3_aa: CASRGDRTFDNEQFF
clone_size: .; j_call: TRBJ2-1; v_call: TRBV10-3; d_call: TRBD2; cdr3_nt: TGTGCCATCAGAAGGACTAGCGGCTACAATGAGCAGTTCTTC; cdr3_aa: CAIRRTSGYNEQFF
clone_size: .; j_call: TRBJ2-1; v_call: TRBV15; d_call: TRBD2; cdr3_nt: TGTGCCACCAGCAGAGATCCAACTAGCGGCAATGAGCAGTTCTTC; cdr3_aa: CATSRDPTSGNEQFF
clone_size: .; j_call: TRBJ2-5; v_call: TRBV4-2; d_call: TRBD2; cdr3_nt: TGTGCCAGCAGCCAAGAACTAGCGGGAGGGGCTGGGGAGACCCAGTACTTC; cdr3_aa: CASSQELAGGAGETQYF
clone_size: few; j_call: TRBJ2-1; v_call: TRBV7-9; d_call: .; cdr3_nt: TGTGCCAGCAGCCCCCGAGGGGGCTCCTACAATGAGCAGTTCTTC; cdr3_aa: CASSPRGGSYNEQFF
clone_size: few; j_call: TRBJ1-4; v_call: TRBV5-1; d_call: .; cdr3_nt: TGCGCCAGCAGCTTGGCTGCAGGGTCAGAAGAAAAACTGTTTTTT; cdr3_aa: CASSLAAGSEEKLFF
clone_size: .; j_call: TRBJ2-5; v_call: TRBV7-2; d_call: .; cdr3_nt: TGTGCCAGCAGCTTTGGGGGAGGTCAGCAAGAGACCCAGTACTTC; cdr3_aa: CASSFGGGQQETQYF